Here is one T cell receptor (beta chain) with its context. Its cognate antigen is unknown. Stated time point: pre-treatment baseline. Blood was drawn before treatment and at week 3 after checkpoint blockade. Patients with prior systemic cancer treatment, concomitant immunosuppressants, or other active malignancies were excluded. The data were produced by immunoSEQ multiplex PCR, yet TCRdb's version contains in-frame clones alone and is incomplete. The sample has around 8,100 clones, approximately 80% seen once. This entry belongs to a study of blood T cell dynamics during melanoma immunotherapy. Study summary: Metastatic melanoma patients received first-line pembrolizumab or nivolumab plus ipilimumab. Study results and limitations: Whether repertoire-driving clones were melanoma-specific could not be determined.

V shed 6 bases and J shed 12 bases, with 17 bases lying between them. This CDR3 contains 13 residues. Germline CDR1 reads ENHRY; CDR2 reads SYGVKD. The V gene is TRBV10-3, the J gene TRBJ1-4, with a possible D match to TRBD1 (5 bases). This material consisted of blood, taken from a patient treated with checkpoint blockade. This receptor was obtained from a human donor with melanoma. CDR3 nucleotides: TGTGCCATCAGCGACAGAACCAATGAGCAACTGTTTTTT. Amino acids: CAISDRTNEQLFF.